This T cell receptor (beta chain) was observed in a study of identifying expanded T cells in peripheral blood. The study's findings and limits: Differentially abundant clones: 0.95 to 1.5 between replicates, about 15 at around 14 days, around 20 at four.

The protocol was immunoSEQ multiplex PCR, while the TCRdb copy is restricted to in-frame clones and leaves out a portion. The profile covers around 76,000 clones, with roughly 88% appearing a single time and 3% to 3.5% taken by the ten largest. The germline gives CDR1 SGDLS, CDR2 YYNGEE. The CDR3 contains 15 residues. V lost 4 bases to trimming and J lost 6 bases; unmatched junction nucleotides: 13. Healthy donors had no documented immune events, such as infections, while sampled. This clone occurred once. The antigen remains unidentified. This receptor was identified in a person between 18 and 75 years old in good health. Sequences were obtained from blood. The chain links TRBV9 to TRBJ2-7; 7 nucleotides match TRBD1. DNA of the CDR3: TGTGCCAGCAGCTCACAGGGGTCTACGTTTGCCGAGCAGTACTTC. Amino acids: CASSSQGSTFAEQYF.